The sequence of this T cell receptor beta chain was determined in a study of blood T cell repertoires in COVID-19. Overall study: COVID-19 samples from acute and convalescent phases originated in the United States, Italy and Spain. PBMCs, B-cell-depleted T cells, or T cells provided the cDNA or gDNA that made up the material.

The authors' processing: Quantification of nucleated cells was approximated via reference gene primer amplification. The repertoire was sequenced with immunoSEQ multiplex PCR; TCRdb's copy has only in-frame clones and lacks some. That table furnishes V, J and clone size, whereas the DNA furnished D and trimming. The sample has 93,000 or so clones; roughly 87% are singletons. The specimen sequenced was peripheral blood. This clonotype was obtained from a woman older than 75 in a cohort sampled during active COVID-19.

CDR3 DNA sequence: TGTGCCAGCAGTTCACCCCGGACAGGGGTTGGAGAGCAGTTCTTC. Protein: CASSSPRTGVGEQFF. This chain joins TRBV6-5 and TRBJ2-1; 9 positions match TRBD1. Germline CDR1 and CDR2: MNHEY and SVGAGI. Trimming at V came to 4 bases and at J to 10 bases, leaving 11 bases not matched to a gene. CDR3 size: 15 residues.